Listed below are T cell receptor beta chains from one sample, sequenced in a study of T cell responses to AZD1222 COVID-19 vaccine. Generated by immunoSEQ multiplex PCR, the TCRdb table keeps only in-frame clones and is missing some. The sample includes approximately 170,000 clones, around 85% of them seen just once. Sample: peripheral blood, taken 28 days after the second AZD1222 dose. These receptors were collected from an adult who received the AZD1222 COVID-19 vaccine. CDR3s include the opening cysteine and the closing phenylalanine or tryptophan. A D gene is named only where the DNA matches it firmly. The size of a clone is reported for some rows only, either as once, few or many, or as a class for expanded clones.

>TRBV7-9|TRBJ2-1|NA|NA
CASSLAASDEQFF
TGTGCCAGCAGCTTAGCGGCATCCGATGAGCAGTTCTTC
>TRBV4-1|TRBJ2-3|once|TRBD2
CASSTEGLQTYTDTQYF
TGCGCCAGCAGCACAGAGGGACTACAGACCTATACAGATACGCAGTATTTT
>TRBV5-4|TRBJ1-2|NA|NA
CASSLVGSHGGYTF
TGTGCCAGCAGCTTGGTAGGTTCACACGGCGGCTACACCTTC
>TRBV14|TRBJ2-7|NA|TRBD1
CANRNDRDKHEQYF
TGTGCCAATCGAAACGACAGGGACAAGCACGAGCAGTACTTC
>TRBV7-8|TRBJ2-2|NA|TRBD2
CASSLLSGGSNTGELFF
TGTGCCAGCAGCTTACTAAGCGGGGGGTCGAACACCGGGGAGCTGTTTTTT
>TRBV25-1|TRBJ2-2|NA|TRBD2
CATSATSGAVTGELFF
TGTGCCACCAGCGCTACTAGCGGGGCGGTCACCGGGGAGCTGTTTTTT
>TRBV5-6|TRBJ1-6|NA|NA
CASSRTKGLNNSPLHF
TGTGCCAGCAGCCGCACGAAGGGGCTCAATAATTCACCCCTCCACTTT
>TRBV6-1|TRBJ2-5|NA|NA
CASSDNFGETQYF
TGTGCCAGCAGTGATAACTTTGGGGAGACCCAGTACTTC
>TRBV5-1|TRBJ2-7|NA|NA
CASSTGGGLGEQYF
TGCGCCAGCAGCACCGGTGGGGGATTGGGCGAGCAGTACTTC
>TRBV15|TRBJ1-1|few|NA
CATSGPMGTEAFF
TGTGCCACCAGCGGCCCTATGGGCACTGAAGCTTTCTTT
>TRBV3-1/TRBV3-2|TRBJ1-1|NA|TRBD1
CASSQLGTGEAFF
TGTGCCAGCAGCCAGTTAGGGACAGGTGAAGCTTTCTTT
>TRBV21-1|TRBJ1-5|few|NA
CASDREGNHQPQHF
TGTGCCAGCGATAGGGAAGGGAACCATCAGCCCCAGCATTTT
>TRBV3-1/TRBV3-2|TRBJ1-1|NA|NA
CASSQPSNTEAFF
TGTGCCAGCAGCCAACCCTCTAACACTGAAGCTTTCTTT
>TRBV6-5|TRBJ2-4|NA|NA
CASQTRESDIQYF
TGTGCCAGCCAGACTCGAGAATCGGACATTCAGTACTTC
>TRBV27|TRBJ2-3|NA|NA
CASSSLTSAGTDTQYF
TGTGCCAGCAGTTCCCTGACTAGTGCTGGCACAGATACGCAGTATTTT
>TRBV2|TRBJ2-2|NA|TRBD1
CASRTGQGAKTGELFF
TGTGCCAGCAGGACCGGACAGGGGGCGAAGACCGGGGAGCTGTTTTTT
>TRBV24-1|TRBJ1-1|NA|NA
CATKEESRVNTEAFF
TGTGCCACCAAAGAGGAGTCGAGGGTGAACACTGAAGCTTTCTTT
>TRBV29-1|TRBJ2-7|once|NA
CSVVRQDSYEQYF
TGCAGCGTTGTTCGACAGGACTCCTACGAGCAGTACTTC
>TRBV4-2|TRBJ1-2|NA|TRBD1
CASSRSGQGEVGYTF
TGTGCCAGCAGCCGATCGGGACAGGGAGAGGTTGGCTACACCTTC
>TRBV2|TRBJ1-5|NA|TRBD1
CASRLTGGAGQPQHF
TGTGCCAGCAGGCTTACAGGGGGCGCAGGGCAGCCCCAGCATTTT
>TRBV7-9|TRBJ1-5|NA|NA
CASSLDGQPQHF
TGTGCCAGCAGCTTAGACGGGCAGCCCCAGCATTTT
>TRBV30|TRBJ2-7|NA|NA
CAWSEGSYEQYF
TGTGCCTGGAGTGAGGGGTCCTACGAGCAGTACTTC
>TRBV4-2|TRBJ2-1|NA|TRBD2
CASSQGGGLYNEQFF
TGTGCCAGCAGCCAAGGCGGGGGGCTGTACAATGAGCAGTTCTTC
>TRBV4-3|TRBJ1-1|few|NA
CASSQDRINTEAFF
TGCGCCAGCAGCCAGGACAGAATAAACACTGAAGCTTTCTTT
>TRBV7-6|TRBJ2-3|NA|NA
CASSLVTGSTDTQYF
TGTGCCAGCAGCTTAGTTACGGGGAGCACAGATACGCAGTATTTT
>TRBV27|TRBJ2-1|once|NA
CASSPQKWSSYNEQFF
TGTGCCAGCAGTCCCCAAAAGTGGAGCTCCTACAATGAGCAGTTCTTC
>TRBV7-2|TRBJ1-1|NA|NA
CASSLVRGNTEAFF
TGTGCCAGCAGCTTAGTGAGGGGGAACACTGAAGCTTTCTTT
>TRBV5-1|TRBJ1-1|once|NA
CASSLVRLGAMDTEAFF
TGCGCCAGCAGCTTGGTGAGGTTGGGGGCCATGGACACTGAAGCTTTCTTT
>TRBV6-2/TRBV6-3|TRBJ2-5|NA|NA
CASSTGLETQYF
TGTGCCAGCAGTACAGGGTTGGAGACCCAGTACTTC
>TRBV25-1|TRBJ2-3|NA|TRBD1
CASSVDLGDRFTTDTQYF
TGTGCCAGCAGTGTAGACTTAGGGGACAGGTTTACCACAGATACGCAGTATTTT
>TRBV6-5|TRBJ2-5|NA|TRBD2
CASRISGGRETQYF
TGTGCCAGCAGGATAAGCGGGGGGCGAGAGACCCAGTACTTC
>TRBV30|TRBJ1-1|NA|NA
CAWSVPGIRAFF
TGTGCCTGGAGTGTACCGGGGATTCGGGCTTTCTTT
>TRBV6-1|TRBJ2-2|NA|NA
CASSDFTSSGAEGELFF
TGTGCCAGCAGTGACTTCACCTCCTCCGGGGCCGAGGGGGAGCTGTTTTTT
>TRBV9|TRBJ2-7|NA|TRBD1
CASSTPNGTGVSFEQYF
TGTGCCAGCAGCACCCCCAATGGTACAGGGGTTTCTTTCGAGCAGTACTTC
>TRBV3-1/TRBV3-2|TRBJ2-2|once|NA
CASSQWSVSGGELFF
TGTGCCAGCAGCCAGTGGTCCGTAAGCGGCGGGGAGCTGTTTTTT
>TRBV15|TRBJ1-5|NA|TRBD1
CATSSWTGEDQPQHF
TGTGCCACCAGCAGCTGGACAGGGGAAGATCAGCCCCAGCATTTT
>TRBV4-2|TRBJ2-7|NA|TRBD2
CASSPGLAGPYEQYF
TGTGCCAGCAGCCCCGGACTAGCGGGGCCCTACGAGCAGTACTTC
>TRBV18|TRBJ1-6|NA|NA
CASSPYGGLRSSYNSPLHF
TGTGCCAGCTCACCTTACGGGGGGCTCCGGAGTTCCTATAATTCACCCCTCCACTTT
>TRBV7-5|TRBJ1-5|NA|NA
CVRSLVVPPLCSNQPQHF
TGTGTCAGAAGCTTAGTGGTACCCCCACTGTGTAGCAATCAGCCCCAGCATTTT
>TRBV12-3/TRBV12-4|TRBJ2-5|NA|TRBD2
CASRGLVIETQYF
TGTGCCAGCAGGGGACTAGTAATCGAGACCCAGTACTTC
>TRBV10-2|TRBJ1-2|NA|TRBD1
CASSERQGLRGYGYTF
TGCGCCAGCAGTGAGCGACAGGGGCTCCGGGGATATGGCTACACCTTC
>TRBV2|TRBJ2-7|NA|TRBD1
CASRTGGWEQYF
TGTGCCAGCAGAACAGGGGGTTGGGAGCAGTACTTC